This T cell receptor (beta chain) was retrieved from a study of early T cells in non-severe SARS-CoV-2 infection. As for the study in general: Unpaired chains resulted from sequencing bulk RNA of unsorted whole blood. Notes on the study in general: Matching results from VDJdb favored anti-spike CD8 responses, leaving private and CD4 specificities undetected.

Attachment of unique molecular identifiers to individual cDNA molecules was performed. A single record per CDR3 protein comes from TCRdb applying MiXCR to the 5' RACE reads. The table records 65,000 to 95,000 distinct CDR3 sequences, more than 7.5% of them present only once. The CDR3 has 15 residues. The germline CDR1 and CDR2 sequences are SGHRS and YFSETQ. Trimming took 0 bases from V and 2 from J; bases not matched to a gene: 4. This clonotype has ten or more counts. Its antigen is unidentified. This receptor was taken from an adult who was a healthcare worker with PCR-confirmed SARS-CoV-2 infection or an uninfected control (not recorded which). V is TRBV5-1 and J is TRBJ1-1; 7 positions agree with TRBD1. The sequencing input was whole blood. In DNA, the CDR3 is TGCGCCAGCAGCTTGGTGAGGGGGCGAAACACTGAAGCTTTCTTT. Protein: CASSLVRGRNTEAFF. Full variable domain (rest looked up from reference TRBV5-1 and TRBJ1-1): KAGVTQTPRYLIKTRGQQVTLSCSPISGHRSVSWYQQTPGQGLQFLFEYFSETQRNKGNFPGRFSGRQFSNSRSEMNVSTLELGDSALYLCASSLVRGRNTEAFFGQGTRLTVV.